What follows describes a single TCR beta chain. Its antigen is still unknown. The record originates from a study of cytomegalovirus exposure and HLA in healthy donors. Study context: One earlier analysis, a look at some 180 million T cells, found some 120 million unique TCR beta sequences.

Study-level points and caveats: Sequencing had likely introduced a cluster of highly shared sequence variants as an artifact. An analysis was carried out at a later point. It showed that HLA-associated TCR beta chains were more clonally expanded than equally common non-associated chains. The study designated roughly 150 TCR beta chains cytomegalovirus-associated.

Germline CDR1 MGHRA, CDR2 YSYEKL. The CDR3 extends over 12 amino acids. The V end lost 1 base, the J end lost 8 bases, and 7 bases lay between the germline ends. The PCR employed 60 Vbeta primers together with 13 Jbeta primers. Assay used: immunoSEQ multiplex PCR; TCRdb lists only in-frame clones, some missing. The table includes 100,000 or so clones, about 80% detected once. This TCR was sampled from a man aged 25-40 years in good health and CMV-seropositive. The chain employs TRBV4-1 and TRBJ2-3; perhaps TRBD2 as D (5 bases). Sequenced: PBMCs. The DNA of the CDR3 is TGCGCCAGCAGCCAAGGAGGGCTTACGCAGTATTTT. Its protein product is CASSQGGLTQYF.